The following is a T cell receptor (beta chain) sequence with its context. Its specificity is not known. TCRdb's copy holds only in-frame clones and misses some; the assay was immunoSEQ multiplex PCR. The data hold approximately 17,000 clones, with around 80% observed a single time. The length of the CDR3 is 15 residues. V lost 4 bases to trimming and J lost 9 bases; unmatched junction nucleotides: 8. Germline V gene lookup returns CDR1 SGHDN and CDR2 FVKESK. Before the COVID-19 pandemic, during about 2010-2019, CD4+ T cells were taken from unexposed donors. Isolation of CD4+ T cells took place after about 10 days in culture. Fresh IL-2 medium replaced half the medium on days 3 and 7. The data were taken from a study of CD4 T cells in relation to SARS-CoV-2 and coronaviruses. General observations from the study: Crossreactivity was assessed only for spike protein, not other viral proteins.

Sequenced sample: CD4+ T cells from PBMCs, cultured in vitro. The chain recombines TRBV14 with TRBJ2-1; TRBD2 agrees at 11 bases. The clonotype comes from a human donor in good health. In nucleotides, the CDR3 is TGTGCCAGCAGCCCAGGACTAGCGGGCGTGGGTGAGCAGTTCTTC. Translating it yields CASSPGLAGVGEQFF.